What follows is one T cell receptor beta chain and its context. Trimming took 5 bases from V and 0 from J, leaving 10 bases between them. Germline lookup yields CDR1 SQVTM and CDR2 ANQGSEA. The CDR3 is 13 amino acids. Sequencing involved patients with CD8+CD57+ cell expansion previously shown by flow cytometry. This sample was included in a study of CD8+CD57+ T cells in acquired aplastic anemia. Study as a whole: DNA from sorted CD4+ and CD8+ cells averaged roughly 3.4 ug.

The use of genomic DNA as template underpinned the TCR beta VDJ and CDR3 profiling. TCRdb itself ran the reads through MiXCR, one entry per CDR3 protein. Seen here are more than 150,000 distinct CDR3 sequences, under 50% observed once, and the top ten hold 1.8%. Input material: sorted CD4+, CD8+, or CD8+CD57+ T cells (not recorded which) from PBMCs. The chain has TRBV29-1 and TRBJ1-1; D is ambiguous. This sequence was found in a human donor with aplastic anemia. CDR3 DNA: TGCAGCGTTCTTCCCCGTGTGAACACTGAAGCTTTCTTT. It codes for CSVLPRVNTEAFF.